This T cell receptor beta chain stems from a study of Graves' ophthalmopathy and Graves' hyperthyroidism. Whole-study context: The blood sample was drawn at first diagnosis and before any treatment.

Fresh peripheral blood, roughly 9.8 ml, was the PBMC source. This CDR3 contains 14 residues. CDR1 PRHDT and CDR2 FYEKMQ come from the germline V gene (reference sequence). Trimming cost V 5 bases and J 5 bases; bases outside gene matches: 8. Amplification targeted the TCR beta CDR3 regions, with RNA transcripts as the source material. First-round RT-PCR with HTBI primers preceded a second-round multiplex PCR. TCRdb re-called the multiplex PCR reads with MiXCR, one entry per CDR3 protein. Of about 740,000 distinct CDR3 sequences in the sample, 40% were seen once. Study-wide results and caveats: Blood also contained most of the expanded thyroid clonotypes above 0.001 frequency.

Comments on this clonotype: No antigen is known for it.

The V gene is TRBV13, the J gene TRBJ1-1, with 7 bases fitting TRBD1. The sample comprised peripheral blood. The TCR originated in an adult man with Graves' ophthalmopathy. CDR3 in DNA: TGTGCCAGCAGCCAGGGGGGCTCGGGGACTGAAGCTTTCTTT. It is translated as CASSQGGSGTEAFF.